This T cell receptor beta chain was sequenced for a study of CD8 T cells in ankylosing spondylitis. In TCRdb, the 5' RACE reads were re-called with MiXCR into one record per CDR3 protein. The repertoire holds around 150,000 distinct CDR3 sequences, with about a third as singletons. The CDR3 loop spans 14 amino acids. Per the germline V gene, CDR1 is SGHRS and CDR2 is YFSETQ. The germline V and J ends were trimmed by 5 bases and 1 base, with 13 bases remaining between them. The genes are TRBV5-1 and TRBJ2-7; a weak D match, TRBD1 (5 bases). What was sequenced was synovial fluid, either unsorted or a sorted T cell fraction (not recorded which). The sequence was obtained from a male donor with ankylosing spondylitis. This CDR3 is CASRPPGRSYEQYF. CDR3 coding DNA: TGCGCCAGCAGACCGCCAGGGCGATCCTACGAGCAGTACTTC.